Below, 20 T cell receptor beta chains from the same sample are listed, as sequenced in a study of identical twins. TCRdb processed the 5' RACE reads anew with MiXCR; each CDR3 protein has one entry. Among around 650,000 distinct CDR3 sequences listed, just over 7% were seen once. The same data also contributed to another study, on yellow fever vaccine responses in identical twins.

Sequenced: PBMCs. These receptors were obtained from a woman aged 18-35 years in good health.

This clonotype was seen at least ten times. The V call is TRBV7-3, the J call TRBJ2-1; no clear D gene. The CDR3 covers 13 residues. Trimming cost V 5 bases and J 4 bases, with 9 bases left between them. CDR1 is SGHTA and CDR2 is FQGTGA in the germline V gene. The CDR3 DNA reads as TGTGCCAGCAGCCCGGATAAATACAATGAGCAGTTCTTC. This encodes CASSPDKYNEQFF.

In its sample, this clonotype was seen a few times. This chain joins TRBV12-3 or TRBV12-4 and TRBJ2-7; 16 bases match TRBD2. The junction had 12 bases not matched to a gene; V was cut back by 6 bases and J by 7 bases. The CDR3 covers 17 residues. The CDR3 spells CASSMGLAGGPKSEQYF. CDR3 bases: TGTGCCAGCAGCATGGGACTAGCGGGAGGGCCTAAAAGTGAGCAGTACTTC.

This clonotype was picked up many times. This chain links TRBV29-1 with TRBJ2-1; 8 nucleotides align to TRBD2. The CDR3 has 14 amino acids. The germline gives CDR1 SQVTM, CDR2 ANQGSEA. The J segment lost 15 bases and the V segment lost 0 bases, leaving 13 bases of the junction unmatched. CDR3 in DNA: TGCAGCGTTGAAGAGACCCGTTTCGGGGGGGAGAGGTTCTTC. This sequence encodes CSVEETRFGGERFF.

The genes are TRBV12-3 or TRBV12-4 and TRBJ2-3, with 8 bases aligning to TRBD2. V dropped 6 bases and J dropped 5; count of bases not matched to a gene: 7. The CDR3 length is 14 residues. In DNA form, the CDR3 reads TGTGCCAGCAGGCAAGCGGGAGTAGTAGATACGCAGTATTTT. Translating gives CASRQAGVVDTQYF.

The gene calls are TRBV20-1 and TRBJ1-5, with 10 bases that match TRBD1. The CDR3 sequence is 13 residues long. V trimming: 8 bases; J trimming: 6 bases; junction bases outside the gene matches: 7. CDR1 is DFQATT, CDR2 SNEGSKA, per germline (reference sequence). The CDR3: CSSGQGDTQPQHF. In DNA form, the CDR3 reads TGCAGTTCTGGACAGGGGGACACTCAGCCCCAGCATTTT.

The chain combines TRBV5-1 with TRBJ1-1; D remains unclear. Germline CDR1 SGHRS, CDR2 YFSETQ. CDR3 size: 13 residues. V dropped 2 bases and J dropped 5 bases, with 10 bases sitting between them. Here the CDR3 reads CASSFGAKTEAFF. The CDR3 region has the DNA TGCGCCAGCAGCTTCGGAGCGAAGACTGAAGCTTTCTTT.

The genes are TRBV11-2 and TRBJ2-1; possible D gene TRBD2, 5 bases. The V gene's germline CDR1 is SGHAT and CDR2 FQNNGV. V gave up 2 bases and J gave up 0 bases, with 8 bases separating them. The CDR3 is 15 residues long. The CDR3 spells CASSLFGNSYNEQFF. For the CDR3, the DNA is TGTGCCAGCAGCTTATTCGGGAACTCCTACAATGAGCAGTTCTTC.

This clonotype was counted many times. J is TRBJ2-7 and V is TRBV12-3 or TRBV12-4; D is unresolved. Trimming left V 3 bases short and J 2 bases short, with 8 bases between. CDR3 size: 13 residues. The CDR3 nucleotides read TGTGCCAGCAGTTTGGGCAGGCCCTACGAGCAGTACTTC. Translation: CASSLGRPYEQYF.

The chain links TRBV20-1 to TRBJ2-5; D not certain. Germline CDR1 reads DFQATT; CDR2 reads SNEGSKA (reference sequence). The V gene lost 3 bases and the J gene lost 5 bases, with 13 bases spanning the gap. CDR3 size: 13 residues. CDR3 loop: CSASEVLWETQYF. The CDR3 region has the DNA TGCAGTGCTAGTGAGGTCCTGTGGGAGACCCAGTACTTC.

The chain carries TRBV13 and TRBJ2-3; 12 bases align to TRBD2. CDR1 and CDR2 (germline): PRHDT, FYEKMQ (reference sequence). Trimming removed 5 bases from V and 6 bases from J; junction bases left unmatched: 12. This CDR3 contains 17 residues. The CDR3 loop is CASSRRTSGASTDTQYF. The CDR3, as DNA: TGTGCCAGCAGCCGCCGGACTAGCGGGGCCTCCACGGATACGCAGTATTTT.

Many counts were recorded for this clonotype. The rearrangement links TRBV12-3 or TRBV12-4 to TRBJ1-1; D is unresolved. The CDR3 loop spans 14 amino acids. V was pared by 6 bases and J by 1 base, with 12 bases between. CDR3 sequence (DNA): TGTGCCAGCAGGATACTAACAGCGAACACTGAAGCTTTCTTT. Protein sequence: CASRILTANTEAFF.

This chain connects TRBV29-1 to TRBJ2-7; 12 positions agree with TRBD1. V gave up 4 bases and J gave up 2 bases; unmatched junction bases: 3. The CDR3 runs 14 residues. Germline V gene sequence: CDR1 SQVTM, CDR2 ANQGSEA. The CDR3 sequence is CSVGGQGATYEQYF. The CDR3 coding sequence is TGCAGCGTTGGGGGACAGGGGGCCACCTACGAGCAGTACTTC.

This clonotype was picked up many times. The chain links TRBV12-3 or TRBV12-4 to TRBJ1-2, with 8 bases fitting TRBD1. Losses at the gene ends were 8 bases for V and 3 bases for J; bases not matched to a gene: 14. CDR3 size: 16 residues. The CDR3 DNA reads TGTGCCAGCGCCCGGGACAGGCAAAATCTCTACTATGGCTACACCTTC. This encodes CASARDRQNLYYGYTF.

The sample holds a few counts of this clonotype. The chain combines TRBV12-3 or TRBV12-4 with TRBJ2-6; TRBD1 agrees at 8 bases. The CDR3 length is 18 residues. V was clipped by 2 bases and J by 0 bases; unmatched bases: 6. CDR3 loop: CASSLTGQAASGANVLTF. CDR3 bases: TGTGCCAGCAGTTTAACGGGACAGGCCGCCTCTGGGGCCAACGTCCTGACTTTC.

The sample holds a few counts of this clonotype. The chain employs TRBV7-8 and TRBJ2-3; D might be TRBD1 or TRBD2, each matching 6 bases. Between the trimmed V and J ends, which lost 0 bases and 3 bases, there was a span of 10 bases. Per the germline V gene, CDR1 is SGHVS and CDR2 is FQNEAQ. This CDR3 is built from 15 residues. CDR3 protein: CASSLAQGRTDTQYF. CDR3 DNA sequence: TGTGCCAGCAGCTTAGCCCAGGGGAGGACAGATACGCAGTATTTT.

The rearrangement links TRBV12-3 or TRBV12-4 to TRBJ1-4, with D tentatively TRBD1 (6 bases). The germline V and J ends were trimmed by 5 bases and 0 bases, with 13 bases remaining between them. The CDR3 spans 16 residues. CDR3 bases: TGTGCCAGCAGTAGCGACCGGGGGCCAACTAATGAAAAACTGTTTTTT. Protein product: CASSSDRGPTNEKLFF.

The V call is TRBV3-1, the J call TRBJ1-6, with TRBD1 as a possible D gene (6 bases). The CDR3 has 15 residues. The V and J ends lost 4 bases and 10 bases respectively, with 17 bases between them. Germline lookup yields CDR1 LGHDT and CDR2 YNNKEL (reference sequence). The CDR3 loop is CASSRERGGGSPLHF. For the CDR3, the DNA is TGTGCCAGCAGCCGCGAACGAGGGGGTGGATCACCCCTCCACTTT. The full variable domain, in which reference TRBV3-1 and TRBJ1-6 provide the parts outside the CDR3, is DTAVSQTPKYLVTQMGNDKSIKCEQNLGHDTMYWYKQDSKKFLKIMFSYNNKELIINETVPNRFSPKSPDKAHLNLHINSLELGDSAVYFCASSRERGGGSPLHFGNGTRLTVT.

The chain couples TRBV5-5 to TRBJ1-1, with D maybe TRBD1 (5 bases). The germline V gene has CDR1 SGHKS and CDR2 YYEKEE (reference sequence). This CDR3 comprises 12 residues. The germline V and J ends were trimmed by 4 bases and 6 bases, with 10 bases remaining between them. The CDR3 nucleotides are TGTGCCAGCAGCCCGGGGGGGTCTGAAGCTTTCTTT. Protein: CASSPGGSEAFF.

The gene calls are TRBV10-3 and TRBJ2-1, with D possibly matching TRBD2 (6 bases). There are 14 residues in the CDR3. Germline loops: CDR1 ENHRY, CDR2 SYGVKD. Trimming left V 6 bases short and J 8 bases short, with 17 bases between. This chain's CDR3 is CAIRGSGPLDEQFF. The CDR3 DNA follows: TGTGCCATCAGAGGTAGCGGCCCGTTGGATGAGCAGTTCTTC.

This clonotype was detected only a few times. The CDR3 nucleotides read TGTGCCAGCAGCCCAGACGGGAGTGGCTACAATGAGCAGTTCTTC. The encoded protein is CASSPDGSGYNEQFF. V and J are TRBV7-9 and TRBJ2-1; D perhaps matches TRBD2 (6 bases). The CDR3 extends over 15 amino acids. Germline assignment: CDR1 SEHNR and CDR2 FQNEAQ (reference sequence). Trimming took 5 bases from V and 3 from J, leaving 14 bases between them.